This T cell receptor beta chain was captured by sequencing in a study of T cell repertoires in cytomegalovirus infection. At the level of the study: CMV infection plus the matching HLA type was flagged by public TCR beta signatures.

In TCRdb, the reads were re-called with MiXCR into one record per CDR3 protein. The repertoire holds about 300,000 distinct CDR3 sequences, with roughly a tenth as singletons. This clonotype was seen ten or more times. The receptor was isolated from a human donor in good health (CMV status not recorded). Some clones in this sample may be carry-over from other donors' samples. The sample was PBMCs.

The DNA for the CDR3 is TGTGCCAGCAGTGAAGGGTCACTTCGAGACACCGGGGAGCTGTTTTTT. This codes for CASSEGSLRDTGELFF. V and J are TRBV2 and TRBJ2-2; D call uncertain. The V gene lost 1 base and the J gene lost 3 bases, with 12 bases spanning the gap. This CDR3 is 16 amino acids long. CDR1 and CDR2 (germline): SNHLY, FYNNEI.